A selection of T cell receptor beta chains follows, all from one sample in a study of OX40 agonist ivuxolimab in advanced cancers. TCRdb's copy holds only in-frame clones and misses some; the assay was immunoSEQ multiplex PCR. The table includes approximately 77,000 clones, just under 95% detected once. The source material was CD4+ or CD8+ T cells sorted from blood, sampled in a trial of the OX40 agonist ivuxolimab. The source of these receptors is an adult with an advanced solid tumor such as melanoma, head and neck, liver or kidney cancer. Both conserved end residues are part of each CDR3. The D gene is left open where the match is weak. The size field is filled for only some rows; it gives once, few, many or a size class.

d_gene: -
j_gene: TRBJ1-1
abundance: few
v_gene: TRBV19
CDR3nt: TGTGCCAGCACGAGGGGCTTCACTGAAGCTTTCTTT
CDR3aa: CASTRGFTEAFF

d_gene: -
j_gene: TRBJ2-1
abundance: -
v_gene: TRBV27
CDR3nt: TGTGCCAGCAGTTTATCGGACGGGCTACCCAACGAGGTCTTC
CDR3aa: CASSLSDGLPNEVF

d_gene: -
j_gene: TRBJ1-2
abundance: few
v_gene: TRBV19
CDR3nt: TGTGCCAGTAGTATAGGAGGGAACTATGGCTACACCTTC
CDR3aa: CASSIGGNYGYTF

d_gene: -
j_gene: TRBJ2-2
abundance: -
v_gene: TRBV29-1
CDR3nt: TGCAGCGTTGTCCAGATGAACACCGGGGAGCTGTTTTTT
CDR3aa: CSVVQMNTGELFF

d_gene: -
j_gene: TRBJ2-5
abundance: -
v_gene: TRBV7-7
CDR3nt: TGTGCTAGCAGCGCGACCCTAGCCAAAGAGACCCAGTACTTC
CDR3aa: CASSATLAKETQYF

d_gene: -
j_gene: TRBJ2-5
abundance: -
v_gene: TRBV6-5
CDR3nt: TGTGCCAGCAGTTACGGTGGATCCCAAGAGACCCAGTACTTC
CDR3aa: CASSYGGSQETQYF

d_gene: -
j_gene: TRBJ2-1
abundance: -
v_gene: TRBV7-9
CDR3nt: TGTGCCAGCGGCGGCAATGAGCAGTTCTTC
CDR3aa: CASGGNEQFF

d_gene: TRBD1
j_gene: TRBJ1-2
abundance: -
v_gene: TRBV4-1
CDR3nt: TGCGCCAGCAGCCAAGGGACGACAGGGTCCTATGGCTACACCTTC
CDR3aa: CASSQGTTGSYGYTF

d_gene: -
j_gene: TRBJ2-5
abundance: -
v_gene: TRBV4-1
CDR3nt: TGCGCCAGCAGCCAAGAAGGACTACAAGAGACCCAGTACTTC
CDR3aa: CASSQEGLQETQYF

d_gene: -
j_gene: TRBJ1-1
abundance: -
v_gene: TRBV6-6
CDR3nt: TGTGCCAGCAGTTACCCTCGCGACACGAACACTGAAGCTTTCTTT
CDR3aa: CASSYPRDTNTEAFF

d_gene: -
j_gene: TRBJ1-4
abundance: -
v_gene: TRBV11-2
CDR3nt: TGTGCCAGCAGCTTAACCCCGGGGCAGGGTAATGAAAAACTGTTTTTT
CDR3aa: CASSLTPGQGNEKLFF

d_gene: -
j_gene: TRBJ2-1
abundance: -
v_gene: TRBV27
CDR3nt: TGTGCCAGCAGTTTATCGGAGGGAGGCTATGAGCAGTTCTTC
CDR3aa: CASSLSEGGYEQFF

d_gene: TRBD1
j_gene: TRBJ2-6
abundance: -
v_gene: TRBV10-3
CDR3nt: TGTGCCATCAGTGACCCCGGGACAGGGATTTTTGGGGCCAACGTCCTGACTTTC
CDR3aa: CAISDPGTGIFGANVLTF

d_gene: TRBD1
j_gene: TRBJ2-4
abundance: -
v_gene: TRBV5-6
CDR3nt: TGTGCCAGCAGGAATTTTCGGCAGGGGGATATAGCCAAAAACATTCAGTACTTC
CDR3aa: CASRNFRQGDIAKNIQYF

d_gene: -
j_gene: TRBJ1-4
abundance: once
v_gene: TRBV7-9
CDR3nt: TGTGCCATCCCATCCGCGAGGGCTGCAACTAATGAAAAACTGTTTTTT
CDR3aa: CAIPSARAATNEKLFF

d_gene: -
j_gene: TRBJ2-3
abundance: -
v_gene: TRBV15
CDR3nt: TGTGCCACCAGCAGAGTGGGAAGTGCAGATACGCAGTATTTT
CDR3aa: CATSRVGSADTQYF

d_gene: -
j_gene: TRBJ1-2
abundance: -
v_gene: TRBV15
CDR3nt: TGTGCCACCAGCCCGCCGGAAGGGTATGGCTACACCTTC
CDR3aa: CATSPPEGYGYTF

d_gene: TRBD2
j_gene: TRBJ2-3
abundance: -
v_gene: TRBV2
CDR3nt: TGTGCCAGCAGTGAAAGGAGGGGAGGGGACACAGATACGCAGTATTTT
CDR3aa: CASSERRGGDTDTQYF

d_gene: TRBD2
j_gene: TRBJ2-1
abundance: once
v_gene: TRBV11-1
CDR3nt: TGTGCCAGCAGCCTAGAGGGACTAGCGGGGGTTTTGGACAATGAGCAGTTCTTC
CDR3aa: CASSLEGLAGVLDNEQFF

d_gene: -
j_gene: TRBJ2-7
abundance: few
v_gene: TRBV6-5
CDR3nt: TGTGCCAGCAGTCCGGGACCTTCCTACGAGCAGTACTTC
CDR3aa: CASSPGPSYEQYF

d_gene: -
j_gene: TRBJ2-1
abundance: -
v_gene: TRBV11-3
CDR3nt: TGTGCCAGCAGCTTAGGGGAAAGCTCCTACAATGAGCAGTTCTTC
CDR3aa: CASSLGESSYNEQFF

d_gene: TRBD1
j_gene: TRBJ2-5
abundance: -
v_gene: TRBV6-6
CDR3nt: TGTGCCAGCAGTTACACCAACAGGGGCGGAGAGACCCAGTACTTC
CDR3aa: CASSYTNRGGETQYF

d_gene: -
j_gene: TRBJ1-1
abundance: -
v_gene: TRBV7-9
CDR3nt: TGTGCCAGCAGCTTAGGTCCTGGACTGGGGACTGAAGCTTTCTTT
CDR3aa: CASSLGPGLGTEAFF

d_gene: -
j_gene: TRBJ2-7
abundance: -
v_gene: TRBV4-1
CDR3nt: TGCGCCAGCAGCCAAGTCGGGGGCTGGGAGCAGTACTTC
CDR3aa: CASSQVGGWEQYF

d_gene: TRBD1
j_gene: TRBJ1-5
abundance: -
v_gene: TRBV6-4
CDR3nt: TGTGCCAGCTGGCACCCGAGGACAGGGCTCCATAGGGCTAGCAATCAGCCCCAGCATTTT
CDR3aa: CASWHPRTGLHRASNQPQHF

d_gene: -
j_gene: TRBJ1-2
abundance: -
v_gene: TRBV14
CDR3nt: TGTGCCAGCAGCCAAGCCGGAGGTTATGGGGGATTCTATGGCTACACCTTC
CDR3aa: CASSQAGGYGGFYGYTF